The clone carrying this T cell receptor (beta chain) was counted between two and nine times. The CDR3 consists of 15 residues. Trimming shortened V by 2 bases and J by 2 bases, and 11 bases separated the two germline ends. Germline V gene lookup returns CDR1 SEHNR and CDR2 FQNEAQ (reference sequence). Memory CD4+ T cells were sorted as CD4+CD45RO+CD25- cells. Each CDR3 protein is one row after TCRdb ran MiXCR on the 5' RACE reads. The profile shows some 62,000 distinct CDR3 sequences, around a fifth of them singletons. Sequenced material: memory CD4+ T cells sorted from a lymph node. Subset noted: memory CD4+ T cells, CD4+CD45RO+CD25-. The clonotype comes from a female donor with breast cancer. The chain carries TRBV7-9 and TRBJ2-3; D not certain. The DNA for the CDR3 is TGTGCCAGCAGCTTATTAGTGCCTGCCACAGATACGCAGTATTTT. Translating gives CASSLLVPATDTQYF.